This TCR beta chain was obtained from a study of blood T cells in healthy people across ages. With a J-beta primer mix and a sample-barcoded 5' primer, a second PCR ran roughly 7 to 11 cycles. CDR3-containing paired-end reads numbering at least 2.5 million came from each sample. Each CDR3 protein gets one entry after TCRdb re-called the 5' RACE reads with MiXCR. The table lists over a million distinct CDR3 sequences, around 45% of them singletons. This clonotype was found a few times. What it recognizes is unknown. General study results and limits: There was no known CMV status for donors, so expanded clonotype changes were possibly confounded. Across the age range, TCR beta diversity per million T cells fell in a roughly linear way.

Trimming cost V 6 bases and J 3 bases, with 15 bases left between them. CDR3 length equals 14 residues. CDR1 is MNHEY and CDR2 is SVGAGI in the germline V gene. The sequence was obtained from a woman aged 55-70 years in good health. The sequenced sample was blood. The V call is TRBV6-5, the J call TRBJ2-7; D gene ambiguous. The CDR3 nucleotides are TGTGCCAGCAGCATTACTCGCGAGTACTACGAGCAGTACTTC. Protein sequence: CASSITREYYEQYF.